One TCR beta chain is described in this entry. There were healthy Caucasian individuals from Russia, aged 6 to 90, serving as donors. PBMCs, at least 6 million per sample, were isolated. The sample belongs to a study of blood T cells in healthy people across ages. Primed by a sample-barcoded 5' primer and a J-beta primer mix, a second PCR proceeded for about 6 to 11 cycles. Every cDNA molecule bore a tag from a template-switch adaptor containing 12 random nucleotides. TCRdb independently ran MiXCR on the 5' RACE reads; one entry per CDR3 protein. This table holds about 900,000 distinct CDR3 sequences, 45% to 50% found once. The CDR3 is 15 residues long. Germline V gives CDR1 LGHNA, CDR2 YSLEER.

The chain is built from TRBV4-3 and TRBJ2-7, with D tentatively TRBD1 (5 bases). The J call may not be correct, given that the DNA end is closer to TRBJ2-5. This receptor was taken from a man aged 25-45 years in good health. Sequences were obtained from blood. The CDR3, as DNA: TGCGCCAGCAGCCAAGATACGAGTAGGGGAGAGACCCAGTACTTC. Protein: CASSQDTSRGETQYF.